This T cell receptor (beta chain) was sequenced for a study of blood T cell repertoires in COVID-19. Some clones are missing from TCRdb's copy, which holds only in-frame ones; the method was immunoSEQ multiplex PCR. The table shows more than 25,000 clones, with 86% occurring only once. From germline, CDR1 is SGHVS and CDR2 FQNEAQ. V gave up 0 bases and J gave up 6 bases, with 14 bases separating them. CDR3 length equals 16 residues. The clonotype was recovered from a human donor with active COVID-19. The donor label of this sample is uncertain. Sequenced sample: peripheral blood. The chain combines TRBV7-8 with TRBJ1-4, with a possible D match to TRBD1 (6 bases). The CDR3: CASSLAASGGHEKLFF. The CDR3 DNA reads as TGTGCCAGCAGCTTAGCGGCTTCGGGGGGCCATGAAAAACTGTTTTTT.